This TCR beta chain was identified in a study of T cells in Graves' hyperthyroidism and ophthalmopathy. Study conclusions and caveats: Among clonotypes expanded in thyroid above 0.001, most were also found in blood. With a median lead of approximately 6.4 months before onset, the model predicted ophthalmopathy.

In the case of this clonotype: Its antigen remains unidentified.

The diagnoses drew upon clinical symptoms, serum thyroxine and TRAb, thyroid ultrasound and orbital computed tomography. PBMCs were obtained from over 8.5 ml fresh peripheral blood. RNA transcripts provided the source from which TCR beta CDR3 regions were amplified. The TCR CDR3 first-round RT-PCR relied on the HTBI primer set. TCRdb reprocessed the multiplex PCR reads with MiXCR, giving one entry per CDR3 protein. The sample holds about 400,000 distinct CDR3 sequences, around 15% seen once. Germline trimming cut 1 base from V and 6 bases from J; bases unmatched to any gene: 1. CDR1 MNHNS and CDR2 SASEGT come from the germline V gene. This CDR3 has 13 amino acids.

The sample taken for sequencing was blood. The sequence came from a woman aged 60-70 years with Graves' ophthalmopathy. This chain joins TRBV6-1 and TRBJ2-7; 9 positions agree with TRBD2. The CDR3 spells CASSEVSGSEQYF. CDR3 coding DNA: TGTGCCAGCAGTGAAGTTAGCGGGAGCGAGCAGTACTTC.